Each of the 24 T cell receptor beta chains below was sequenced from the same sample in a study of blood T cell repertoires in COVID-19. Using immunoSEQ multiplex PCR, the repertoire was profiled, and TCRdb retains in-frame clones only, with some absent. The data contain roughly 250,000 clones, approximately 85% of them singletons. The sequenced material came from PBMCs or T cells enriched from blood (not recorded which). The receptors originated from a woman in her twenties or thirties who had recovered from COVID-19.

The chain combines TRBV5-4 with TRBJ1-5; 10 nucleotides agree with TRBD1. Germline loops: CDR1 SGHNT, CDR2 YYREEE (reference sequence). Trimming took 2 bases from V and 4 from J; bases not matched to a gene: 6. The CDR3 extends over 16 amino acids. CDR3 sequence: CASSLMGTGENQPQHF. CDR3 in DNA: TGTGCCAGCAGCTTAATGGGGACAGGGGAAAATCAGCCCCAGCATTTT. Using reference TRBV5-4 and TRBJ1-5 for the parts outside the CDR3, the full variable domain is ETGVTQSPTHLIKTRGQQVTLRCSSQSGHNTVSWYQQALGQGPQFIFQYYREEENGRGNFPPRFSGLQFPNYSSELNVNALELDDSALYLCASSLMGTGENQPQHFGDGTRLSIL.

The chain joins TRBV11-1 to TRBJ1-1; D may be TRBD1 (6 bases). CDR3 length: 15 amino acids. Trimming took 5 bases from V and 1 from J, leaving 14 bases between them. Germline assignment: CDR1 SGHAT and CDR2 FQDESV (reference sequence). CDR3 DNA: TGTGCCAGCAGCCTGACGGGGGGCCAGAACACTGAAGCTTTCTTT. As protein: CASSLTGGQNTEAFF.

The chain recombines TRBV3-1 (or the pseudogene TRBV3-2) with TRBJ1-1, with D perhaps matching TRBD1 (6 bases). With 1 base removed from V and 6 bases from J, the gap between germline ends came to 12 bases. This CDR3 comprises 14 residues. In germline, CDR1 is LGHDT, CDR2 YNNKEL (reference sequence). The CDR3: CASSQVPGVAEAFF. The CDR3 DNA is TGTGCCAGCAGCCAAGTCCCAGGGGTCGCTGAAGCTTTCTTT.

The rearrangement links TRBV29-1 to TRBJ2-3; TRBD2 might be the D (5 bases). Trimming cost V 7 bases and J 3 bases, with 23 bases left between them. The CDR3 sequence is 16 residues long. Germline V gene sequence: CDR1 SQVTM, CDR2 ANQGSEA. The CDR3: CSALHARGLGTDTQYF. The DNA for the CDR3 is TGCAGCGCACTACATGCCAGAGGACTTGGTACAGATACGCAGTATTTT.

This clone was recorded a few times. This rearrangement joins TRBV28 to TRBJ2-1; 9 nucleotides line up with TRBD2. The CDR3 has 14 amino acids. Germline V lookup: CDR1 MDHEN, CDR2 SYDVKM. Trimming removed 7 bases from V and 7 bases from J; junction bases left unmatched: 8. CDR3 sequence reads: CASTIAGVVNEQFF. CDR3 sequence (DNA): TGTGCCAGCACCATAGCGGGAGTGGTAAATGAGCAGTTCTTC.

The chain couples TRBV6-5 to TRBJ1-1; weak D call: TRBD1 (5 bases). This CDR3 contains 14 residues. CDR1 and CDR2 from the germline V gene are MNHEY and SVGAGI. Trimming removed 2 bases from V and 1 base from J, with 8 bases in between. DNA of the CDR3: TGTGCCAGCAGTTACCGGGGGGGGAACACTGAAGCTTTCTTT. This codes for CASSYRGGNTEAFF.

This chain links TRBV7-9 with TRBJ1-1; 7 bases are shared with TRBD1. V lost 6 bases and J lost 4; bases outside the gene matches: 8. The CDR3 runs to 14 residues. Germline CDR1 reads SEHNR; CDR2 reads FQNEAQ (reference sequence). CDR3 protein: CASRLDRARTEAFF. CDR3 sequence (DNA): TGTGCCAGCAGGCTAGACAGGGCTCGCACTGAAGCTTTCTTT. Full variable domain (missing parts from reference TRBV7-9 and TRBJ1-1): DTGVSQNPRHKITKRGQNVTFRCDPISEHNRLYWYRQTLGQGPEFLTYFQNEAQLEKSRLLSDRFSAERPKGSFSTLEIQRTEQGDSAMYLCASRLDRARTEAFFGQGTRLTVV.

This clone occurred once. The chain combines TRBV28 with TRBJ2-7, with 8 positions matching TRBD2. With 3 bases clipped from V and 1 base from J, the junction kept 8 bases outside the gene matches. CDR1 and CDR2 (germline): MDHEN, SYDVKM. CDR3 length: 16 amino acids. The CDR3 region is CASSFSPGRVSYEQYF. The DNA for the CDR3 is TGTGCCAGCAGTTTTTCTCCCGGGAGGGTGTCCTACGAGCAGTACTTC.

The rearrangement uses TRBV27 and TRBJ2-7; no definite D call. Germline V gene data show CDR1 as MNHEY and CDR2 as SMNVEV (reference sequence). With 2 bases removed from V and 0 bases from J, the gap between germline ends came to 5 bases. The CDR3 has 13 residues. The CDR3 nucleotides are TGTGCCAGCAGTTTAACAGTCTCCTACGAGCAGTACTTC. Amino acids: CASSLTVSYEQYF.

The chain employs TRBV7-8 and TRBJ1-1, with 8 bases aligning to TRBD1. The CDR3 sequence is 11 residues long. Germline trimming cut 5 bases from V and 11 bases from J; bases unmatched to any gene: 4. Germline CDR1 SGHVS, CDR2 FQNEAQ. Here the CDR3 DNA reads TGTGCCAGCAGCCATACAGGGGGTGCTTTCTTT. This sequence encodes CASSHTGGAFF.

The CDR3 DNA reads TGTGCCATTAGCCCGGGTGGGGAGACCCAGTACTTC. As protein: CAISPGGETQYF. The chain employs TRBV2 and TRBJ2-5, with D hard to call. Germline CDR1 and CDR2: SNHLY and FYNNEI. The V and J ends lost 10 bases and 5 bases respectively, with 14 bases between them. The CDR3 is made up of 12 amino acids.

The chain combines TRBV3-1 (or the pseudogene TRBV3-2) with TRBJ2-2, with a possible D match to TRBD1 (6 bases). Looked up from germline, CDR1 is LGHDT and CDR2 is YNNKEL (reference sequence). The V end was cut by 5 bases, the J end by 6 bases, with 22 bases between. This CDR3 has 17 amino acids. This chain's CDR3 is CASSFRRGQRYAGELFF. The CDR3 nucleotides are TGTGCCAGCAGCTTCCGGCGCGGACAGAGGTACGCCGGGGAGCTGTTTTTT.

V and J are TRBV6-5 and TRBJ2-7; D uncertain. Germline V gene data show CDR1 as MNHEY and CDR2 as SVGAGI. The V and J ends lost 3 bases and 1 base respectively, with 10 bases between them. The CDR3 length is 14 residues. CDR3 region: CASSYRKESYEQYF. The CDR3, as DNA: TGTGCCAGCAGTTATCGAAAGGAGTCCTACGAGCAGTACTTC.

The CDR3 loop is CASSHGNEQFF. The CDR3 DNA sequence: TGTGCCAGCAGTCACGGGAATGAGCAGTTCTTC. The chain employs TRBV12-3 or TRBV12-4 and TRBJ2-1; D not resolved. The CDR3 loop spans 11 amino acids. The V end was cut by 5 bases, the J end by 7 bases, with 6 bases between.

The genes are TRBV28 and TRBJ1-1; D is ambiguous. The V gene's germline CDR1 is MDHEN and CDR2 SYDVKM. The CDR3 covers 13 residues. Trimming removed 3 bases from V and 10 bases from J, with 15 bases in between. Written as DNA, the CDR3 is TGTGCCAGCAGTTTTAAGAGCCTAGTGGCAGCTTTCTTT. This gives the protein CASSFKSLVAAFF.

The chain employs TRBV21-1 and TRBJ2-7; no DNA check was done on the table's D call, TRBD1. TRBV21-1 is termed a pseudogene. The CDR3 has 13 amino acids. CDR3 residues: CASSSDRGREQYF. The CDR3 bases are TGTGCCAGCAGCAGTGACAGGGGGCGAGAGCAGTACTTC.

The V gene is TRBV10-1, the J gene TRBJ2-1; 14 positions agree with TRBD2. The CDR3 runs to 18 residues. V gave up 5 bases and J gave up 7 bases; unmatched junction bases: 13. CDR1 WNHNN and CDR2 SYGVQD come from the germline V gene (reference sequence). CDR3 sequence: CASSLTSGRAGSSNEQFF. The DNA of the CDR3 is TGCGCCAGCAGTCTGACTAGCGGGAGGGCCGGGTCATCGAATGAGCAGTTCTTC.

The chain joins TRBV27 to TRBJ2-1, with D possibly being TRBD2 (5 bases). The CDR3 is made up of 11 amino acids. The germline V and J ends were trimmed by 6 bases and 9 bases, with 9 bases remaining between them. Looked up from germline, CDR1 is MNHEY and CDR2 is SMNVEV (reference sequence). The chain's CDR3 is CASSPSLEQFF. CDR3 in DNA: TGTGCCAGCAGCCCTAGCCTTGAGCAGTTCTTC.

This clone was observed a handful of times. The chain carries TRBV7-3 and TRBJ2-7; the match to TRBD2 covers 7 bases. The CDR3 is made up of 15 amino acids. CDR1 and CDR2 from the germline V gene are SGHTA and FQGTGA. Germline trimming cut 2 bases from V and 7 bases from J; bases unmatched to any gene: 11. CDR3 residues: CASSLRLAVVREQYF. CDR3 in DNA: TGTGCCAGCAGCTTACGGCTAGCGGTGGTCCGGGAGCAGTACTTC.

The chain combines TRBV10-3 with TRBJ2-1; 7 bases line up with TRBD2. V lost 4 bases, J lost 6 bases, and 6 bases stayed unmatched. The germline gives CDR1 ENHRY, CDR2 SYGVKD. The CDR3 contains 14 residues. The CDR3 here is CAISAYRTSNEQFF. For the CDR3, the DNA is TGTGCCATCAGTGCCTACCGGACTAGCAATGAGCAGTTCTTC.

This clone has a single count. At the DNA level, this CDR3 is encoded by other sequences in the same sample as well. This sequence joins TRBV5-1 and TRBJ2-5; the match to TRBD1 covers 11 bases. The junction had 12 bases not matched to a gene; V was cut back by 4 bases and J by 10 bases. There are 15 residues in the CDR3. From germline, CDR1 is SGHRS and CDR2 YFSETQ. CDR3 in amino acids: CASSRGTGGEVDQYF. The CDR3 bases are TGCGCCAGCAGCCGTGGGACAGGGGGGGAAGTGGACCAGTACTTC.

The chain carries TRBV4-1 and TRBJ1-2; TRBD1 is a possible D gene (6 bases). V dropped 1 base and J dropped 8 bases, with 8 bases sitting between them. The length of the CDR3 is 12 residues. The germline CDR1 and CDR2 sequences are MGHRA and YSYEKL. The CDR3: CASSQGGGGYTF. In DNA, the CDR3 is TGCGCCAGCAGCCAAGGAGGGGGAGGCTACACCTTC.

The rearrangement links TRBV28 to TRBJ1-4; D uncertain. There are 13 residues in the CDR3. Germline V gene data show CDR1 as MDHEN and CDR2 as SYDVKM. The V end lost 10 bases, the J end lost 10 bases, and 19 bases lay between the germline ends. DNA for the CDR3: TGTGCCACCCGGACGGGGAATTTGAGAAAACTGTTTTTT. It is translated as CATRTGNLRKLFF.

V gene TRBV6-5 combines with J gene TRBJ2-3; 8 bases map to TRBD2. Germline CDR1 reads MNHEY; CDR2 reads SVGAGI. The CDR3 sequence is 14 residues long. V lost 5 bases and J lost 5; bases outside the gene matches: 6. The CDR3: CASSIRGGGDTQYF. The CDR3 DNA is TGTGCCAGCAGTATCCGGGGGGGTGGAGATACGCAGTATTTT.